The T cell receptor (beta chain) under discussion was sequenced for a study of T-cell reconstitution after alpha-beta-depleted transplantation in children. Unique molecular identifiers tagged the TCRbeta library. In TCRdb, the PCR reads were re-called with MiXCR into one record per CDR3 protein. The sample has hundreds of thousands of distinct CDR3 sequences, about a sixth seen once. On this clonotype itself: Its specificity is unknown.

Study-level results: After transplant, high TCRbeta diversity at day 60 in some patients arose from surviving recipient T cells and thymic progenitors.

The length of the CDR3 is 14 residues. With 7 bases removed from V and 0 bases from J, the gap between germline ends came to 10 bases. Germline loops: CDR1 KGHDR, CDR2 SFDVKD. The clonotype originates from a boy under three years old who had a stem cell transplant for Wiskott-Aldrich syndrome, so the T cells may come from the graft donor. The rearrangement joins TRBV24-1 to TRBJ2-3; D remains ambiguous. The sequencing here drew on PBMCs, mostly from graft donor cells, taken 360 days after TCRalphabeta/CD19-depleted stem cell transplant. The CDR3, as DNA: TGTGCCACCAGCAGACGTAGCAGCACAGATACGCAGTATTTT. This codes for CATSRRSSTDTQYF.